This T cell receptor (beta chain) was profiled in a study of blood T cell repertoires in COVID-19. Study as a whole: COVID-19 samples, acute and convalescent, were from the United States, Italy and Spain. T cells, B-cell-depleted T cells, or PBMCs provided the cDNA or gDNA that served as material.

Germline CDR1 MGHRA, CDR2 YSYEKL. The CDR3 is 15 amino acids. The ends lost 1 base at V and 3 bases at J; junction bases unmatched: 4. Individuals aged about 18 to 89 years were recruited from approximately 24 US areas. Grouping used clinical history reported by participants in a survey and questionnaire. In its sample, this clone was seen a few times. Some clones are missing from TCRdb's copy, which holds only in-frame ones; the method was immunoSEQ multiplex PCR. The sample lists about 210,000 clones, approximately 80% occurring once. This receptor was identified in a man aged 30 to 45 with acute COVID-19. The chain employs TRBV4-1 and TRBJ2-7; TRBD1 matches at 9 bases. Source material: PBMCs or T cells enriched from blood (not recorded which). CDR3 DNA: TGCGCCAGCAGCCAAGTCGTGGGACAGGGCTACGAGCAGTACTTC. Its protein product is CASSQVVGQGYEQYF.